The 23 T cell receptor beta chains below come from one sample, sequenced in a study of CXCR3-negative and CXCR3-positive naive CD8 T cells. With UMI labels, 5' RACE was used to prepare the TRB cDNA libraries. No DNA is given; TCRdb re-called the 5' RACE reads and lists each CDR3 protein once. This sample contains fewer than 80,000 distinct CDR3 sequences. Specimen: naive CXCR3- CD8+ T cells from blood. Subset defined: CD45RO-CCR7+CD27+CD95- naive CD8+ T cells lacking CXCR3 (TNR3-). The source is a human donor in good health. Some clones in this sample may be carry-over from other donors' samples.

This clonotype is labeled medium-sized based on frequency. The chain couples TRBV6-4 to TRBJ2-3; absent DNA, TCRdb's TRBD2 call cannot be checked. This CDR3 has 16 residues. In germline, CDR1 is MRHNA, CDR2 SNTAGT. The CDR3 spells CASSSSGTSAADTQYF.

The rearrangement uses TRBV6-5 and TRBJ2-7; the TRBD1 assignment by TCRdb is unverifiable without DNA. The CDR3 runs 15 residues. CDR1 is MNHEY and CDR2 is SVGAGI in the germline V gene. The CDR3: CASSYGTGVKREQYF.

This chain uses TRBV7-9 with TRBJ2-1; TCRdb outputs TRBD1, but without DNA this stays unchecked. Germline CDR1 SEHNR, CDR2 FQNEAQ (reference sequence). This CDR3 is built from 16 residues. This CDR3 is CASSPSGGADYNEQFF. Variable domain in full (rest from reference TRBV7-9 and TRBJ2-1): DTGVSQNPRHKITKRGQNVTFRCDPISEHNRLYWYRQTLGQGPEFLTYFQNEAQLEKSRLLSDRFSAERPKGSFSTLEIQRTEQGDSAMYLCASSPSGGADYNEQFFGPGTRLTVL.

The chain joins TRBV20-1 to TRBJ2-1. This CDR3 is 13 amino acids long. Germline-derived CDR1 and CDR2 are DFQATT and SNEGSKA (reference sequence). The CDR3 loop is CSATTSSYNEQFF.

The chain couples TRBV29-1 to TRBJ2-3. The germline V gene encodes CDR1 SQVTM and CDR2 ANQGSEA. The CDR3 is 13 amino acids. The CDR3 sequence is CSVEGRRTDTQYF.

The chain links TRBV10-3 to TRBJ2-5. This CDR3 has 14 residues. In germline, CDR1 is ENHRY, CDR2 SYGVKD. CDR3 sequence: CATLSPGVQETQYF.

V and J are TRBV14 and TRBJ2-7; as DNA is missing, the TRBD1 call by TCRdb cannot be tested. This CDR3 region has 14 residues. CDR1 is SGHDN, CDR2 FVKESK, per germline. CDR3 protein: CASSNRDLPYEQYF.

The rearrangement links TRBV29-1 to TRBJ2-1; as DNA is missing, the TRBD2 call by TCRdb cannot be tested. The CDR3 loop spans 13 amino acids. The V gene's germline CDR1 is SQVTM and CDR2 ANQGSEA. CDR3: CSVVSSGNHEQFF.

This rearrangement joins TRBV9 to TRBJ1-1; TCRdb names TRBD1, which stays unverified in the absence of DNA. Germline assignment: CDR1 SGDLS and CDR2 YYNGEE. The CDR3 totals 15 residues. CDR3: CASSAGAGSDTEAFF.

CDR3 amino acids: CASSLSGGRNEQFF. The rearrangement uses TRBV12-3 or TRBV12-4 and TRBJ2-1; TCRdb names TRBD2, which stays unverified in the absence of DNA. The CDR3 consists of 14 residues.

The rearrangement joins TRBV29-1 to TRBJ1-2; TCRdb returns TRBD1, unconfirmable since there is no DNA. The CDR3 has 14 amino acids. Germline V gene lookup returns CDR1 SQVTM and CDR2 ANQGSEA. CDR3 sequence: CSVEGQGYNYGYTF.

The chain recombines TRBV20-1 with TRBJ1-2. The V gene's germline CDR1 is DFQATT and CDR2 SNEGSKA (reference sequence). This CDR3 has 15 residues. The CDR3 is CSAVPDGEIYYGYTF.

The chain combines TRBV5-1 with TRBJ2-7; TCRdb calls TRBD1, which cannot be checked without DNA. The CDR3 covers 14 residues. CDR1 and CDR2 (germline): SGHRS, YFSETQ. CDR3: CASSPEGASYEQYF.

This chain joins TRBV20-1 and TRBJ1-4; the D gene TCRdb calls, TRBD1, cannot be checked with no DNA. Germline lookup yields CDR1 DFQATT and CDR2 SNEGSKA (reference sequence). CDR3 size: 15 residues. The CDR3 sequence is CSARDRASRGEKLFF.

The genes are TRBV5-1 and TRBJ2-1; TCRdb's D call of TRBD1 is untestable without DNA. The CDR3 spans 14 residues. Germline V CDR1 and CDR2: SGHRS, YFSETQ. The CDR3 is CASSSRQGNNEQFF.

This chain uses TRBV28 with TRBJ2-1. CDR1 and CDR2 (germline): MDHEN, SYDVKM. CDR3 size: 13 residues. CDR3 protein: CASSVYSENEQFF.

The chain has TRBV12-3 or TRBV12-4 and TRBJ2-7; TCRdb indicates TRBD2, and absent DNA this call remains unverified. This CDR3 is 18 amino acids long. CDR3 sequence: CASSPLGTSGGASYEQYF.

The CDR3 is CASSDEAGGSFRGQYF. V usage is TRBV7-6 and J usage is TRBJ2-5. Germline V gene sequence: CDR1 SGHVS, CDR2 FNYEAQ. The CDR3 sequence is 16 residues long.

The gene calls are TRBV4-1 and TRBJ1-1; the D call from TCRdb, TRBD1, cannot be confirmed without DNA. The CDR3 is 16 amino acids. From germline, CDR1 is MGHRA and CDR2 YSYEKL. The CDR3: CASSQWDTVPNTEAFF.

The chain employs TRBV9 and TRBJ2-7; checking the TCRdb D call of TRBD1 is not possible without DNA. Looked up from germline, CDR1 is SGDLS and CDR2 is YYNGEE. The CDR3 contains 14 residues. The CDR3 protein is CASSAGTGGNEQYF.

The chain is built from TRBV25-1 and TRBJ2-7; TCRdb selects TRBD1, and the lack of DNA leaves this call unchecked. This CDR3 is built from 13 residues. Germline CDR1 is MGHDK and CDR2 is SYGVNS. The CDR3 sequence: CASRDPTGVEQYF.

This rearrangement joins TRBV7-9 to TRBJ2-2; the D call of TRBD1 rests on TCRdb alone, since no DNA is present to check it. The germline V gene encodes CDR1 SEHNR and CDR2 FQNEAQ (reference sequence). This CDR3 has 15 residues. This chain's CDR3 is CASSLKGGDTGELFF.

The chain recombines TRBV15 with TRBJ2-5; the TCRdb D gene call, TRBD2, has no DNA to confirm it. The length of the CDR3 is 15 residues. Germline CDR1 and CDR2: LNHNV and YYDKDF (reference sequence). The CDR3 region is CATSGVAEYQETQYF.